This T cell receptor beta chain is from a study of cytomegalovirus exposure and HLA in healthy donors. Trimming removed 6 bases from V and 3 bases from J; junction bases left unmatched: 4. CDR1 MNHNY and CDR2 SVGAGI come from the germline V gene (reference sequence). The CDR3 runs 13 residues. Amplification used 60 Vbeta primers and 13 Jbeta primers. Method: immunoSEQ multiplex PCR; TCRdb's copy keeps in-frame clones and lacks some. The sample has 100,000 or so clones; around 78% are singletons. The sequenced material came from PBMCs. The sequence derives from a woman aged 40 to 49 in good health and CMV-seropositive. J is TRBJ2-7 and V is TRBV6-6; 8 bases map to TRBD2. In DNA, the CDR3 is TGTGCCAGCAGCCTTAGCGGGGACTACGAGCAGTACTTC. Residues: CASSLSGDYEQYF.